This paragraph reports one T cell receptor (beta chain). The antigen it binds to is not known. Within one base of it there is no much larger clone, and no base qualities were kept. On a MiSeq, deep resolution sequencing aimed for a depth between 1 in 1 million and 1 in 200,000 T cells, with each clonotype covered approximately 9.2x on average. The immunoSEQ hsTCRB Kit was used to generate the TCR beta libraries. As for the authors' bioinformatics: ImmunoSEQ Data Assistant and ImmunoSEQ Analyzer were used for data analysis, and V, D and J genes were assigned according to IMGT definitions. Clonality, with values ranging from 0 to 1, was calculated as one minus the normalized Shannon entropy of productive rearrangement frequencies. Only overrepresented clonotypes making up at least 0.05% of the repertoire of each patient were included in the public clonotype analysis. About twelve repertoires from age-matched healthy donors, obtained from immuneACCESS, served as clonality controls. The table was pulled from immuneACCESS by TCRdb, which kept in-frame rearrangements only. Such tables lose some clones; where checked, under half of the loss comes from unresolved V genes, and the rest has no known cause. That table is the source of V, J and clone size, and D and trimming were worked out from the DNA. The sample records approximately 45,000 clones, approximately 69% of which are singletons. The ten largest account for 10% to 15% of the sample.

This sample was taken from a study of cytotoxic CD8 clonotypes in ibrutinib-treated CLL (dated by TCRdb to the early 2020s). Turning to the overall study: In this cohort, more than 14 patients were treatment-naive and ten to eleven were relapsed/refractory, while 17 to 18 had unmutated IGHV. Every remission and progressive disease sample was obtained while ibrutinib was still being received by the patients. Cryopreserved peripheral blood mononuclear cells were obtained prior to treatment, at the time of response, and at either disease progression or sustained remission. The response samples were drawn at a median of around eleven months into treatment, with a range of about 6 to 36 months. On average, each sample had hundreds of thousands of productive templates and roughly 95,000 productive rearrangements. Partial responses were observed in roughly 25 patients and complete responses in 2; after a median follow-up of around 64 months, remission was maintained in about 15 patients and progression was observed in approximately 12. Longitudinal samples were available for about 30% of the 86 trial participants.

Results the study describes overall, beyond this receptor: Sustained-remission and progressing patients did not have matched sampling times, and lymph node repertoires were not examined. Baseline clonality exceeded that of age-matched healthy donors and correlated strongly with circulating CD8+ T-cell counts. Clonality rose at ibrutinib response, remained stable during sustained remission, and dropped back toward baseline at progression. Public clonotypes were rare and either shrank or stayed stable during treatment, and the rise in clonality at ibrutinib response reflected expansion of private clonotypes.

Looking up the germline V gene yields CDR1 SGHRS and CDR2 YFSETQ. Between the V and J ends, shortened by 4 bases and 1 base respectively, the junction contains 12 bases. The CDR3 sequence holds 14 residues, the cysteine and phenylalanine included. Left in the record is the CDR3 DNA by itself, 42 bases read in frame from the first base. The sample's time point label is to be understood as: 12 to 13 months on ibrutinib. Roughly 2.2 micrograms of genomic DNA were extracted from cryopreserved PBMCs for TCR beta library preparation. High-throughput TCR beta sequencing was performed on longitudinal blood samples from CLL patients receiving ibrutinib monotherapy. Patients were enrolled in a phase 2 open-label single-center ibrutinib monotherapy trial.

The chain is encoded by TRBV5-1 joined to TRBJ2-7; the D gene lacks a confident call. The source material was PBMCs, sampled after 12 months of ibrutinib treatment. This sequence was found in a human donor with chronic lymphocytic leukemia. CDR3 region: CASSPIPGSYEQYF. In nucleotides, the sequence is TGCGCCAGCAGCCCTATCCCCGGGTCCTACGAGCAGTACTTC.